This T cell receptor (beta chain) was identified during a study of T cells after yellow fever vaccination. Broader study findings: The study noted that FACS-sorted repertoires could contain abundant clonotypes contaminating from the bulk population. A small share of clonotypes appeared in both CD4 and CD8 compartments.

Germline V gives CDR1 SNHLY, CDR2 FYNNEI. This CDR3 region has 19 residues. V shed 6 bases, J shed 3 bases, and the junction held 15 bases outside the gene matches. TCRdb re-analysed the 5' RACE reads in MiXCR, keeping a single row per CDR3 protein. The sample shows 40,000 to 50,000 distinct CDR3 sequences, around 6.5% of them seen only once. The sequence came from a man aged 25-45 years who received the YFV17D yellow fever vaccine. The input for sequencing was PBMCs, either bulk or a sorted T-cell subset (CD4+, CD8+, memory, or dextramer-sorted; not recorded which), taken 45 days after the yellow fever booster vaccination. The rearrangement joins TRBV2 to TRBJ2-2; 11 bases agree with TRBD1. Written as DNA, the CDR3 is TGTGCCAGCAGCCAAGAACCGCCCGGGACAGGGGGACACACCGGGGAGCTGTTTTTT. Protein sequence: CASSQEPPGTGGHTGELFF.